What follows is one TCR beta chain and its context. This sample was taken from a study of cytomegalovirus exposure and HLA in healthy donors. Germline CDR1 is SGHTA and CDR2 is FQGTGA. The CDR3 is made up of 15 amino acids. V dropped 2 bases and J dropped 5 bases, with 12 bases sitting between them. Measured with immunoSEQ multiplex PCR; TCRdb has only the in-frame clones, and not every one. The sample consists of around 120,000 clones, 70% to 90% of them appearing once. The origin of this receptor is a woman younger than 30 in good health and CMV-seropositive. The chain combines TRBV7-3 with TRBJ2-2, with D possibly matching TRBD2 (6 bases). Sequenced material: PBMCs. CDR3 in DNA: TGTGCCAGCAGCTTAGGATCGGGGGATACCGGGGAGCTGTTTTTT. This encodes CASSLGSGDTGELFF.